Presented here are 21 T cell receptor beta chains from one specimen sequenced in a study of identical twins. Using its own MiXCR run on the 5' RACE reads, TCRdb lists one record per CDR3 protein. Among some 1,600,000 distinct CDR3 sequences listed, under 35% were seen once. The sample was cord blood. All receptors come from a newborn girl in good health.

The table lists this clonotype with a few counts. The CDR3 loop reads CASSFESADTQYF. The CDR3 region has the DNA TGTGCCAGCAGCTTCGAGAGCGCAGATACGCAGTATTTT. This chain uses TRBV13 with TRBJ2-3, with unresolved D. CDR1 is PRHDT, CDR2 FYEKMQ, per germline (reference sequence). V was clipped by 3 bases and J by 4 bases, with 8 bases between them. CDR3 length equals 13 residues. Based on the CDR3 plus reference TRBV13 and TRBJ2-3, the full variable domain is AAGVIQSPRHLIKEKRETATLKCYPIPRHDTVYWYQQGPGQDPQFLISFYEKMQSDKGSIPDRFSAQQFSDYHSELNMSSLELGDSALYFCASSFESADTQYFGPGTRLTVL.

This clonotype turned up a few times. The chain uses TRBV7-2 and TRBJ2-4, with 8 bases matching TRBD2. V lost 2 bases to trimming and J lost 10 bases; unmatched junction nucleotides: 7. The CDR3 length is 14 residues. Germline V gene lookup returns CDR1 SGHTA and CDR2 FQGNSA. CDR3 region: CASSLKSGRGIQYF. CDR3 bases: TGTGCCAGCAGCTTAAAAAGCGGGAGAGGGATTCAGTACTTC.

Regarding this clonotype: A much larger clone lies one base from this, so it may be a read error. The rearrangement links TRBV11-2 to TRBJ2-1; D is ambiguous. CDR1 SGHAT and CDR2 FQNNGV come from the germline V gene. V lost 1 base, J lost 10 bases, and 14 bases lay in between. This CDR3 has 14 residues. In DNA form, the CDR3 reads TGTGCCAGCAGCTTAGGAGCCCACTCCTACGAGCAGTTCTTC. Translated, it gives CASSLGAHSYEQFF.

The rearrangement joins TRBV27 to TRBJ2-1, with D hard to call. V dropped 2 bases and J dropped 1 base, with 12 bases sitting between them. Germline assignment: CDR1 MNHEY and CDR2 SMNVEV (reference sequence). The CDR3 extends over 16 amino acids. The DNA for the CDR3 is TGTGCCAGCAGTTTAGAGCCCCCCTATTCCTACAATGAGCAGTTCTTC. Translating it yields CASSLEPPYSYNEQFF.

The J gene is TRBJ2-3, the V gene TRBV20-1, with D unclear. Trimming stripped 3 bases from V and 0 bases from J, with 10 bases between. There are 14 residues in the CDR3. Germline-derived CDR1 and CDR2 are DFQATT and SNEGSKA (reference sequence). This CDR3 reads CSASSHTSTDTQYF. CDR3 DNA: TGCAGTGCTAGTTCCCACACTAGCACAGATACGCAGTATTTT.

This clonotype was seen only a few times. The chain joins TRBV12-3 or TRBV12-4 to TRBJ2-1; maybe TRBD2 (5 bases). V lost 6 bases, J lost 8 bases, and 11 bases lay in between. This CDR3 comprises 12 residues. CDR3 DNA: TGTGCCAGCAGGATAACTAGGGATGAGCAGTTCTTC. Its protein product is CASRITRDEQFF.

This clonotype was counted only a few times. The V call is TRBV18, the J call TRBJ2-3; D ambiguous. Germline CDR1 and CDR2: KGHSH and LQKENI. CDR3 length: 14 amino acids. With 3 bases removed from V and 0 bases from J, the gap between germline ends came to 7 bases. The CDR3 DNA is TGTGCCAGCTCACCGGCGCTTAGCACAGATACGCAGTATTTT. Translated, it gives CASSPALSTDTQYF.

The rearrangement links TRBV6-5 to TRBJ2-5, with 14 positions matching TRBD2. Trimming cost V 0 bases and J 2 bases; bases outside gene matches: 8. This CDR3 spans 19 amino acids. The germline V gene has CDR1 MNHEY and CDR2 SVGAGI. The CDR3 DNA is TGTGCCAGCAGTTACTCGAGACTAGCGGGGGGGACCCGGCAAGAGACCCAGTACTTC. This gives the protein CASSYSRLAGGTRQETQYF.

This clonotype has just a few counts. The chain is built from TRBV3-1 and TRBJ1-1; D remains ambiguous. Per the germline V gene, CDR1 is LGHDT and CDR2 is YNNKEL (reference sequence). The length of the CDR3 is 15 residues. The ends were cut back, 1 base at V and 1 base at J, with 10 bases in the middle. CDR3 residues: CASSQVPRSNTEAFF. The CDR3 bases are TGTGCCAGCAGCCAAGTCCCGCGATCGAACACTGAAGCTTTCTTT.

The CDR3 DNA reads as TGCAGCGTTGTAGACAGGGGGAAAACTAGGGAGCAGTACTTC. This encodes CSVVDRGKTREQYF. The genes are TRBV29-1 and TRBJ2-7, with 9 bases that match TRBD1. The CDR3 totals 14 residues. Trimming cost V 4 bases and J 7 bases; bases outside gene matches: 11. From germline, CDR1 is SQVTM and CDR2 ANQGSEA.

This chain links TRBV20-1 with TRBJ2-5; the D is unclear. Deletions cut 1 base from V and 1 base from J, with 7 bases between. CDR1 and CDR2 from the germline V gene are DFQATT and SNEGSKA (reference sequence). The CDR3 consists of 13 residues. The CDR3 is CSARATFQETQYF. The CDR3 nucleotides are TGCAGTGCTAGAGCTACCTTCCAAGAGACCCAGTACTTC.

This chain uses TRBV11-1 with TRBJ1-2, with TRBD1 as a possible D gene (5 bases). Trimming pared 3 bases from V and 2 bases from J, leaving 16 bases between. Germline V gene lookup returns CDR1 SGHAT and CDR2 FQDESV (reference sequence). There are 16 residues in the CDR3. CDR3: CASSFVGYGANYGYTF. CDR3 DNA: TGTGCCAGCAGCTTCGTCGGGTATGGGGCCAACTATGGCTACACCTTC.

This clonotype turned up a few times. CDR3 sequence (DNA): TGCGCCAGCAGCTTGGGGACGGCAGGGGTCTATGGCTACACCTTC. Its translation: CASSLGTAGVYGYTF. The chain recombines TRBV5-1 with TRBJ1-2, with D possibly TRBD1 on 6 matching bases. Germline loops: CDR1 SGHRS, CDR2 YFSETQ. Deletions cut 0 bases from V and 4 bases from J, with 13 bases between. This CDR3 has 15 amino acids.

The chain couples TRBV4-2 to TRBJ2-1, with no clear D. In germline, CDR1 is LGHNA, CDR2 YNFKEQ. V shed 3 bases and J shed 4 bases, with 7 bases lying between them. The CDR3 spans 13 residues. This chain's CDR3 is CASSQSIYNEQFF. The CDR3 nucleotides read TGTGCCAGCAGCCAGTCCATTTACAATGAGCAGTTCTTC.

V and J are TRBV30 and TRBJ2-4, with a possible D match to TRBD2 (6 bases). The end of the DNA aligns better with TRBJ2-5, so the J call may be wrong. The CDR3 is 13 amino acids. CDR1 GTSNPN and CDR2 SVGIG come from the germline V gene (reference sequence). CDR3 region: CASGTPIQETQYF. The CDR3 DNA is TGTGCCTCCGGGACTCCTATACAAGAGACCCAGTACTTC.

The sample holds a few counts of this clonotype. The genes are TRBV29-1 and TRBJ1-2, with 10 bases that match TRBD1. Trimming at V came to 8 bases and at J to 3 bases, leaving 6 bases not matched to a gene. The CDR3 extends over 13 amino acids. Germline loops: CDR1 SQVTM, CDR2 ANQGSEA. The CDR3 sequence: CSIGQGGDYGYTF. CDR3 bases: TGCAGCATAGGACAGGGGGGGGACTATGGCTACACCTTC. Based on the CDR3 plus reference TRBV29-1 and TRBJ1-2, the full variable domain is SAVISQKPSRDICQRGTSLTIQCQVDSQVTMMFWYRQQPGQSLTLIATANQGSEATYESGFVIDKFPISRPNLTFSTLTVSNMSPEDSSIYLCSIGQGGDYGYTFGSGTRLTVV.

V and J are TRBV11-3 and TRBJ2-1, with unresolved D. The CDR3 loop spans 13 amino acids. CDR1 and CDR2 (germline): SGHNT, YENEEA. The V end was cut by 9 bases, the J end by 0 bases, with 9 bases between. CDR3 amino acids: CASSMTSYNEQFF. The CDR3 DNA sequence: TGTGCCAGTTCTATGACCTCCTACAATGAGCAGTTCTTC.

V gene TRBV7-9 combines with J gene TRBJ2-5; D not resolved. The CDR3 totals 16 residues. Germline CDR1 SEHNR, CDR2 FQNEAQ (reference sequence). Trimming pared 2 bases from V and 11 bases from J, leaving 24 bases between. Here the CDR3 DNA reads TGTGCCAGCAGCTTAATCAGCACGGCAACCTACAATGAGCAGTACTTC. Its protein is CASSLISTATYNEQYF.

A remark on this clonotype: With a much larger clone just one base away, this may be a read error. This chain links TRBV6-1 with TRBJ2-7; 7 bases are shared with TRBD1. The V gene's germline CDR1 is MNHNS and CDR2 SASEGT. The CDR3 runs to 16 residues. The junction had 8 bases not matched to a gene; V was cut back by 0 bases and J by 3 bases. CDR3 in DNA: TGTGCCAGCAGTGAAGCGCCTCACTCAGGGGGCTACGAGCAGTACTTC. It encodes CASSEAPHSGGYEQYF.

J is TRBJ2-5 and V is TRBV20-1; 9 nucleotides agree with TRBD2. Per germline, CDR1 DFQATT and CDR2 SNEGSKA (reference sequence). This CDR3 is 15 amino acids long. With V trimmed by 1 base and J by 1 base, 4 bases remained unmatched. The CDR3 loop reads CSARGGGGGQETQYF. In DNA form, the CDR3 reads TGCAGTGCTAGAGGGGGCGGGGGGGGCCAAGAGACCCAGTACTTC.

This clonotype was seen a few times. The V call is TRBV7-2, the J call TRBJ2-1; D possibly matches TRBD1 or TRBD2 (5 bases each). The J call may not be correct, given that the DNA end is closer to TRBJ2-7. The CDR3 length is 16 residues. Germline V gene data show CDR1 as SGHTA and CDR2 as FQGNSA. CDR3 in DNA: TGTGCCAGCAGCAGGGACGGGACGGTTGTCTACAATGAGCAGTACTTC. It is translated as CASSRDGTVVYNEQYF.